Following are 4 T cell receptor beta chains from one sample sequenced in a study of CD8 T cells in Susac syndrome. With random hexamers, reverse transcription was performed on about 0.5 to 1 ug of RNA. TCRdb called the immunoSEQ multiplex PCR reads again in MiXCR, with one record for every CDR3 protein. The profile shows roughly 120,000 distinct CDR3 sequences, approximately 93% of them singletons. Source material: CD4+ T cells from PBMCs. The receptors here all came from a human donor with multiple sclerosis.

Here the CDR3 reads CASSNSFRVMNTEAFF. CDR3 in DNA: TGCGCCAGCAGCAATAGTTTTCGGGTAATGAACACTGAAGCTTTCTTT. The chain is built from TRBV4-1 and TRBJ1-1, with unresolved D. This CDR3 is built from 16 residues. Germline CDR1 is MGHRA and CDR2 is YSYEKL. The V end lost 5 bases, the J end lost 0 bases, and 16 bases lay between the germline ends.

The V and J genes are TRBV29-1 and TRBJ2-7; 7 bases map to TRBD1. The V gene end was trimmed by 0 bases and the J gene end by 2 bases; junction bases not matched to a gene: 4. The germline gives CDR1 SQVTM, CDR2 ANQGSEA. The CDR3 length is 14 residues. The CDR3: CSVEEEQGAYEQYF. The CDR3 coding sequence is TGCAGCGTTGAAGAGGAGCAGGGGGCCTACGAGCAGTACTTC.

The genes are TRBV6-5 and TRBJ1-1; D unclear. This CDR3 has 15 residues. V was trimmed by 0 bases and J by 1 base, leaving 9 bases between them. Germline V CDR1 and CDR2: MNHEY, SVGAGI. CDR3 sequence (DNA): TGTGCCAGCAGTTACTCGTCCCCGAGGAACACTGAAGCTTTCTTT. It encodes CASSYSSPRNTEAFF.

CDR3 sequence (DNA): TGTGCCAGCAGCCGACGACCCTACAATGAGCAGTTCTTC. It translates to CASSRRPYNEQFF. The rearrangement joins TRBV12-1 to TRBJ2-1. TRBV12-1 is listed as a pseudogene. The CDR3 has 13 amino acids.